These 29 T cell receptor beta chains share one sample of origin, sequenced in a study of shared clonotypes between healthy human individuals. This table comes from immunoSEQ multiplex PCR, and its TCRdb copy is limited to in-frame clones, with some not included. The sample shows around 1.4 million clones, 98% to 99% of them seen only once. The specimen was naive CD4+ T cells sorted from blood. Subset given: CD45RA+ positively selected. The source of these receptors is a man aged 25 to 40 in good health.

The rearrangement uses TRBV5-6 and TRBJ2-3, with D possibly being TRBD1 (5 bases). CDR3 length: 12 amino acids. Looked up from germline, CDR1 is SGHDT and CDR2 is YYEEEE. Trimming took off 5 bases at V and 10 bases at J, with 14 bases between the two ends. CDR3 bases: TGTGCCAGCAGGATACAGGTTTCGGCGCAGTATTTT. This gives the protein CASRIQVSAQYF.

This clone is a singleton in its sample. The chain carries TRBV27 and TRBJ2-1; 8 nucleotides match TRBD2. The CDR3 is made up of 17 amino acids. Looked up from germline, CDR1 is MNHEY and CDR2 is SMNVEV (reference sequence). Unmatched junction bases numbered 4, after V lost 0 bases and J lost 0 bases. CDR3 DNA: TGTGCCAGCAGTTTATCGCCCGGGAGGGCCTCCTACAATGAGCAGTTCTTC. Translated: CASSLSPGRASYNEQFF.

Details on this clone: The identical CDR3 is also encoded by other nucleotide sequences in the sample. V gene TRBV18 combines with J gene TRBJ1-4; D perhaps matches TRBD1 (6 bases). This CDR3 has 15 amino acids. V lost 1 base, J lost 0 bases, and 6 bases lay in between. The germline V gene encodes CDR1 KGHSH and CDR2 LQKENI. CDR3 residues: CASSPRQATNEKLFF. The CDR3, as DNA: TGTGCCAGCTCACCACGACAGGCAACTAATGAAAAACTGTTTTTT.

This sequence joins TRBV29-1 and TRBJ2-3; TRBD2 agrees at 10 bases. This CDR3 comprises 16 residues. Germline CDR1 reads SQVTM; CDR2 reads ANQGSEA. Germline trimming cut 4 bases from V and 6 bases from J; bases unmatched to any gene: 13. The CDR3 reads CSVVPIAGGSYDTQYF. The DNA for the CDR3 is TGCAGCGTTGTCCCCATAGCGGGAGGCTCGTATGATACGCAGTATTTT.

The chain couples TRBV5-5 to TRBJ2-1; D gene unclear. The ends were cut back, 1 base at V and 8 bases at J, with 16 bases in the middle. The CDR3 length is 15 residues. The germline CDR1 and CDR2 sequences are SGHKS and YYEKEE (reference sequence). In DNA form, the CDR3 reads TGTGCCAGCAGCTTGCAGGAGAGAGCTTGGGATGAGCAGTTCTTC. As protein: CASSLQERAWDEQFF.

This chain links TRBV5-4 with TRBJ2-7, with 9 bases aligning to TRBD1. CDR3 length: 16 residues. In germline, CDR1 is SGHNT, CDR2 YYREEE (reference sequence). The junction had 8 bases not matched to a gene; V was cut back by 0 bases and J by 4 bases. CDR3 protein: CASSLGSGTGSYEQYF. CDR3 nucleotide sequence: TGTGCCAGCAGCTTGGGCTCCGGGACAGGGTCGTACGAGCAGTACTTC.

The CDR3 is CAWSVGFMEKLFF. Written as DNA, the CDR3 is TGTGCCTGGAGTGTTGGGTTTATGGAAAAACTGTTTTTT. The chain is built from TRBV30 and TRBJ1-4; D is unclear. The CDR3 totals 13 residues. The V end was cut by 0 bases, the J end by 8 bases, with 10 bases between. Germline loops: CDR1 GTSNPN, CDR2 SVGIG (reference sequence).

The genes are TRBV7-9 and TRBJ2-7; D unclear. Germline V gene lookup returns CDR1 SEHNR and CDR2 FQNEAQ (reference sequence). This CDR3 has 13 residues. V was pared by 3 bases and J by 2 bases, with 8 bases between. CDR3 in DNA: TGTGCCAGCAGCTTTGTTGGAACCTACGAGCAGTACTTC. This codes for CASSFVGTYEQYF.

A single count supports this clone. The chain recombines TRBV19 with TRBJ2-2, with a tentative D call TRBD2 (5 bases). The CDR3 is 13 amino acids. CDR1 is LNHDA, CDR2 SQIVND, per germline (reference sequence). Trimming stripped 7 bases from V and 7 bases from J, with 13 bases between. In nucleotides, the CDR3 is TGTGCCAGTAATCATGGGAGAAACGGGGAGCTGTTTTTT. This codes for CASNHGRNGELFF.

The chain carries TRBV9 and TRBJ1-5; the D is unclear. The CDR3 runs to 16 residues. The germline V gene encodes CDR1 SGDLS and CDR2 YYNGEE. The V end lost 3 bases, the J end lost 0 bases, and 13 bases lay between the germline ends. Here the CDR3 DNA reads TGTGCCAGCAGCGGACTACACCCCTATAGCAATCAGCCCCAGCATTTT. This codes for CASSGLHPYSNQPQHF.

The rearrangement uses TRBV9 and TRBJ2-5; D remains unclear. CDR3 length: 14 amino acids. The ends were cut back, 0 bases at V and 8 bases at J, with 14 bases in the middle. Germline values: CDR1 SGDLS, CDR2 YYNGEE. Written as DNA, the CDR3 is TGTGCCAGCAGCGTAGAAGGGCGCGGTGGCACCCAGTACTTC. It translates to CASSVEGRGGTQYF.

The J gene is TRBJ1-1, the V gene TRBV28, with D perhaps TRBD1 (5 bases). The V gene's germline CDR1 is MDHEN and CDR2 SYDVKM. The CDR3 consists of 16 residues. The ends were cut back, 3 bases at V and 0 bases at J, with 14 bases in the middle. DNA of the CDR3: TGTGCCAGCAGTTTTTTCGGGGGAATGGTGAACACTGAAGCTTTCTTT. Translating it yields CASSFFGGMVNTEAFF.

V usage is TRBV29-1 and J usage is TRBJ2-3; 8 bases fit TRBD2. Trimming at V came to 5 bases and at J to 5 bases, leaving 9 bases not matched to a gene. The CDR3 has 14 residues. Germline CDR1 and CDR2: SQVTM and ANQGSEA. The CDR3 DNA reads as TGCAGCGTTAATGGGGGCGCGGGAGGAGATACGCAGTATTTT. Its translation is CSVNGGAGGDTQYF.

The gene calls are TRBV2 and TRBJ2-2; 7 bases line up with TRBD1. Germline V lookup: CDR1 SNHLY, CDR2 FYNNEI. After removal of 1 base from V and 7 bases from J, the junction contained 15 bases not matched to a gene. This CDR3 contains 18 residues. The CDR3 bases are TGTGCCAGCAGTGAAGGGTTACCGCGACAGGGATTCAGCGGGGAGCTGTTTTTT. It codes for CASSEGLPRQGFSGELFF.

The rearrangement joins TRBV5-4 to TRBJ2-1; perhaps TRBD2 as D (6 bases). The CDR3 totals 14 residues. Trimming took off 1 base at V and 7 bases at J, with 12 bases between the two ends. Per germline, CDR1 SGHNT and CDR2 YYREEE (reference sequence). CDR3 nucleotide sequence: TGTGCCAGCAGCTTGTGGGGCGCGGGGAATGAGCAGTTCTTC. It translates to CASSLWGAGNEQFF.

The CDR3 nucleotides read TGTGCCAGCACGACGCCCAACAGGGGCAGCACAGATACGCAGTATTTT. Protein sequence: CASTTPNRGSTDTQYF. This chain links TRBV5-8 with TRBJ2-3; 7 bases align to TRBD1. The germline V gene encodes CDR1 SGHTS and CDR2 YDEGEE. The CDR3 extends over 16 amino acids. V lost 6 bases, J lost 0 bases, and 10 bases stayed unmatched.

J is TRBJ2-7 and V is TRBV6-4, with D unclear. The germline CDR1 and CDR2 sequences are MRHNA and SNTAGT. V gave up 2 bases and J gave up 2 bases, with 13 bases separating them. The CDR3 consists of 15 residues. CDR3 amino acids: CASSDPNVPPYEQYF. CDR3 coding DNA: TGTGCCAGCAGTGACCCGAATGTTCCTCCCTACGAGCAGTACTTC.

The chain carries TRBV2 and TRBJ2-3; no reliable D call. CDR3 length equals 14 residues. Germline lookup yields CDR1 SNHLY and CDR2 FYNNEI. Trimming shortened V by 2 bases and J by 6 bases, and 12 bases separated the two germline ends. In nucleotides, the CDR3 is TGTGCCAGCAGTGAACGCTCCGGGCCTGATACGCAGTATTTT. Its translation is CASSERSGPDTQYF.

The chain couples TRBV9 to TRBJ2-2, with D hard to call. This CDR3 spans 16 amino acids. V was clipped by 5 bases and J by 6 bases, with 20 bases between them. The germline V gene has CDR1 SGDLS and CDR2 YYNGEE. The CDR3 nucleotides read TGTGCCAGCAGTCCTACCCCCAACCCCTCCGCCGGGGAGCTGTTTTTT. It translates to CASSPTPNPSAGELFF.

The chain uses TRBV7-2 and TRBJ1-4, with D unresolved. Looked up from germline, CDR1 is SGHTA and CDR2 is FQGNSA. V lost 2 bases and J 12 bases, leaving 16 bases between the germline ends. CDR3 length: 14 residues. CDR3 protein: CASSLWALSIELFF. The CDR3 bases are TGTGCCAGCAGCTTATGGGCTTTATCCATTGAACTGTTTTTT.

V gene TRBV13 combines with J gene TRBJ1-2; no definite D call. Germline CDR1 PRHDT, CDR2 FYEKMQ (reference sequence). The CDR3 length is 16 residues. Trimming removed 2 bases at V and 4 bases at J, with 17 bases between. This chain's CDR3 is CASSLSEGRALYGYTF. CDR3 coding DNA: TGTGCCAGCAGCTTATCCGAGGGAAGGGCCCTCTATGGCTACACCTTC.

This clone has only one observation. This chain joins TRBV9 and TRBJ2-3; 8 bases map to TRBD2. The length of the CDR3 is 16 residues. The V gene end was trimmed by 0 bases and the J gene end by 4 bases; junction bases not matched to a gene: 7. CDR1 and CDR2 (germline): SGDLS, YYNGEE. Written as DNA, the CDR3 is TGTGCCAGCAGCGTAGCACCGGGAGGGCCAGCAGATACGCAGTATTTT. Amino acids: CASSVAPGGPADTQYF.

V is TRBV2 and J is TRBJ2-7; TRBD2 might be the D (6 bases). Trimming took 6 bases from V and 2 from J, leaving 11 bases between them. Germline CDR1 and CDR2: SNHLY and FYNNEI. The CDR3 is made up of 13 amino acids. The CDR3 bases are TGTGCCAGCAGCCCGGCGGGGACCTACGAGCAGTACTTC. As protein: CASSPAGTYEQYF.

This chain connects TRBV5-1 to TRBJ2-1, with 9 bases fitting TRBD2. CDR1 is SGHRS and CDR2 is YFSETQ in the germline V gene. The V and J ends lost 0 bases and 9 bases, in that order; junction bases with no gene match: 16. This CDR3 has 18 residues. The DNA for the CDR3 is TGCGCCAGCAGCTTGGTCGGGACAAGGGGTAGCGGGAGAGGTGAGCAGTTCTTC. Its translation: CASSLVGTRGSGRGEQFF.

The rearrangement links TRBV29-1 to TRBJ2-7; D is unresolved. The germline V gene has CDR1 SQVTM and CDR2 ANQGSEA. This CDR3 is 10 amino acids long. The V gene lost 6 bases and the J gene lost 2 bases, with 5 bases spanning the gap. The CDR3 nucleotides are TGCAGCGTGATAGCCTACGAGCAGTACTTC. Translated, it gives CSVIAYEQYF.

V gene TRBV10-3 combines with J gene TRBJ2-2; D remains ambiguous. The CDR3 has 14 amino acids. Trimming cost V 2 bases and J 4 bases, with 8 bases left between them. Germline-derived CDR1 and CDR2 are ENHRY and SYGVKD. The CDR3 loop reads CAISEIPATGELFF. CDR3 nucleotide sequence: TGTGCCATCAGTGAGATCCCAGCCACCGGGGAGCTGTTTTTT.

The chain joins TRBV5-1 to TRBJ2-1; 10 bases line up with TRBD2. Trimming at V came to 4 bases and at J to 5 bases, leaving 12 bases not matched to a gene. Per the germline V gene, CDR1 is SGHRS and CDR2 is YFSETQ. This CDR3 has 17 residues. As DNA, the CDR3 is TGCGCCAGCAGCCCCCTGCTAGCGGGAGCCATCAACAATGAGCAGTTCTTC. It codes for CASSPLLAGAINNEQFF.

The rearrangement uses TRBV5-5 and TRBJ1-5, with TRBD1 as a possible D gene (5 bases). CDR3 length equals 16 residues. Per the germline V gene, CDR1 is SGHKS and CDR2 is YYEKEE (reference sequence). Trimming removed 4 bases from V and 2 bases from J, with 16 bases in between. The CDR3 sequence: CASSPGVNSGNQPQHF. As DNA, the CDR3 is TGTGCCAGCAGCCCGGGGGTGAATTCGGGCAATCAGCCCCAGCATTTT.

This clone has a single count. The V gene is TRBV10-2, the J gene TRBJ2-7, with D possibly matching TRBD2 (5 bases). Trimming stripped 6 bases from V and 3 bases from J, with 18 bases between. The germline V gene has CDR1 WSHSY and CDR2 SAAADI. This CDR3 region has 15 residues. The CDR3 loop is CASSGGLAPLYEQYF. CDR3 sequence (DNA): TGCGCCAGCAGCGGTGGGCTAGCCCCCCTCTACGAGCAGTACTTC.